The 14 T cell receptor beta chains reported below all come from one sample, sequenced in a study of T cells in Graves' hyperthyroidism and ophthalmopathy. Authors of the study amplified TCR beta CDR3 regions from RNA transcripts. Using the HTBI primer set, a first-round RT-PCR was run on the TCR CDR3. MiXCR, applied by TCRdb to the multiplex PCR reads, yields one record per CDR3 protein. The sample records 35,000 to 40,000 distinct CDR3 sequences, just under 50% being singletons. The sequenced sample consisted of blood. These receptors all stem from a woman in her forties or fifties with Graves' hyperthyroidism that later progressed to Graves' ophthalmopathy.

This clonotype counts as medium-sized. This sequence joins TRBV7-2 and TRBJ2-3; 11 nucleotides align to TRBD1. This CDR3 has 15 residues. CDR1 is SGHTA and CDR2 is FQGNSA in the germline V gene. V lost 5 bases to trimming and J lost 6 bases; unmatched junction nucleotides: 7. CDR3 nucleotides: TGTGCCAGCAGCAGATCGGGACAGGGGGTGGATACGCAGTATTTT. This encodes CASSRSGQGVDTQYF. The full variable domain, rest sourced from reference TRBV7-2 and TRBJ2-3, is GAGVSQSPSNKVTEKGKDVELRCDPISGHTALYWYRQSLGQGLEFLIYFQGNSAPDKSGLPSDRFSAERTGGSVSTLTIQRTQQEDSAVYLCASSRSGQGVDTQYFGPGTRLTVL.

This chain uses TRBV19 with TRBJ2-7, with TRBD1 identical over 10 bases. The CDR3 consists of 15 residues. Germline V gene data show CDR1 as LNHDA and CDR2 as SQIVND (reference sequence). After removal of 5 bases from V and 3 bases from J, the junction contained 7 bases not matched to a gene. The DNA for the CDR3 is TGTGCCAGTAGTCCCCGACAGGGGGCCGTCTACGAGCAGTACTTC. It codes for CASSPRQGAVYEQYF.

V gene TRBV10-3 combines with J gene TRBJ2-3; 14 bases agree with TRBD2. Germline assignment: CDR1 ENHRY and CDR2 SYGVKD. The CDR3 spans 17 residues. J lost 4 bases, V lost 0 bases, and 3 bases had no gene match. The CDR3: CAISESGLAGASDTQYF. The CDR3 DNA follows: TGTGCCATCAGTGAGTCGGGACTAGCGGGAGCATCAGATACGCAGTATTTT.

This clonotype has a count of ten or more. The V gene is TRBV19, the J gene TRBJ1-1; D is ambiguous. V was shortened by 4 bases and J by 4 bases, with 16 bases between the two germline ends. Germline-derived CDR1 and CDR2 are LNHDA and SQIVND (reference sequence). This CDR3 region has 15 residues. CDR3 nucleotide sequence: TGTGCCAGTAGTACCGTTCGGGATTATAGCACTGAAGCTTTCTTT. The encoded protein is CASSTVRDYSTEAFF.

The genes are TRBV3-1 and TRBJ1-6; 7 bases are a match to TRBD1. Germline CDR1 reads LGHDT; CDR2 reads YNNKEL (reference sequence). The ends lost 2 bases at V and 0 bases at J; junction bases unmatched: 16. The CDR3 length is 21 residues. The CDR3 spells CASSQFWDSPRDCSYNSPLHF. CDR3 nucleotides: TGTGCCAGCAGCCAATTCTGGGACAGCCCCAGAGATTGCTCCTATAATTCACCCCTCCACTTT.

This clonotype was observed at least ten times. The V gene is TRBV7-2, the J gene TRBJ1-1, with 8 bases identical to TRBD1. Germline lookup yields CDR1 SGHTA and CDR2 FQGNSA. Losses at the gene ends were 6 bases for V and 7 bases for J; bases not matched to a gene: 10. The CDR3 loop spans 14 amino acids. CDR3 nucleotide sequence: TGTGCCAGCAGTCTTATGACAGGGGAGGTTGAAGCTTTCTTT. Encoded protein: CASSLMTGEVEAFF.

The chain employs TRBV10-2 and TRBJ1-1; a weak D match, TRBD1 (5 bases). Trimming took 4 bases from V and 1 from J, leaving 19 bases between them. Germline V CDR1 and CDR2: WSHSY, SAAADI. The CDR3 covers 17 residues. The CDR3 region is CASSARDTGTRNTEAFF. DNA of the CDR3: TGCGCCAGCAGTGCTAGAGATACCGGGACGCGGAACACTGAAGCTTTCTTT.

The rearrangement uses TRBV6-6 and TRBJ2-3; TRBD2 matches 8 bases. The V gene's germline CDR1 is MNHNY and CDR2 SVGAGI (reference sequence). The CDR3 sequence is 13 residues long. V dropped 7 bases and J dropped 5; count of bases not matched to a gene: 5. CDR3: CASTNRGGDTQYF. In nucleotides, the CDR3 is TGTGCCAGCACTAACCGGGGGGGAGATACGCAGTATTTT.

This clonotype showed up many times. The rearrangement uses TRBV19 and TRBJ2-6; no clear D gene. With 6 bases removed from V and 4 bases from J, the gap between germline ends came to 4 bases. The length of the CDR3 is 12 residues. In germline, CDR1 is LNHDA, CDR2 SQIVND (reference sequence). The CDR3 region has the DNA TGTGCCAGTAGGTGGGGGGCCAACGTCCTGACTTTC. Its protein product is CASRWGANVLTF. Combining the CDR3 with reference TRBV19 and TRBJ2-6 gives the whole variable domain DGGITQSPKYLFRKEGQNVTLSCEQNLNHDAMYWYRQDPGQGLRLIYYSQIVNDFQKGDIAEGYSVSREKKESFPLTVTSAQKNPTAFYLCASRWGANVLTFGAGSRLTVL.

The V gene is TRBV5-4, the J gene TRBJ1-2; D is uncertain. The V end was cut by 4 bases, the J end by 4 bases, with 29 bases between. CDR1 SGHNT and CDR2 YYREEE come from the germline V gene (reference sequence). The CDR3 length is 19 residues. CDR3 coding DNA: TGTGCCAGCAGCGTCCCACTAGCGGGCGGGTCCTACAGTTCCTATGGCTACACCTTC. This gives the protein CASSVPLAGGSYSSYGYTF.

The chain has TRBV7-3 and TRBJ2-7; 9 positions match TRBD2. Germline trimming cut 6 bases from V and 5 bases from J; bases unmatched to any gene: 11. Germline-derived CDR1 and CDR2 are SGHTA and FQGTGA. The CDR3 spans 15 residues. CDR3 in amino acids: CASRPPGQREDEQYF. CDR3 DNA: TGTGCCAGCAGGCCCCCGGGACAGCGGGAGGACGAGCAGTACTTC.

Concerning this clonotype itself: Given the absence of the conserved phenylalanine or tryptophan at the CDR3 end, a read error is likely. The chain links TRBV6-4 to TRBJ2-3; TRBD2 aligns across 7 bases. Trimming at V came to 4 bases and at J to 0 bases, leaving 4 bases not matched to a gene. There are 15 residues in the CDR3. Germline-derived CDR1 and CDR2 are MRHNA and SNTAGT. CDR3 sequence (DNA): TGTGCCAGCAGTGGAATGGGGGGGAGCACAGATACGCAGTATTGT. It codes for CASSGMGGSTDTQYC.

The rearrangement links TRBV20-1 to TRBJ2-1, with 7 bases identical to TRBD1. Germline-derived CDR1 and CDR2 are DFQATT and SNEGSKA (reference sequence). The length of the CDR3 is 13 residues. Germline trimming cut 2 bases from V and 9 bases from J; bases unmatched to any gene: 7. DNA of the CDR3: TGCAGTGCTAGAACCGACAGGGCTCTTGAGCAGTTCTTC. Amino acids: CSARTDRALEQFF.

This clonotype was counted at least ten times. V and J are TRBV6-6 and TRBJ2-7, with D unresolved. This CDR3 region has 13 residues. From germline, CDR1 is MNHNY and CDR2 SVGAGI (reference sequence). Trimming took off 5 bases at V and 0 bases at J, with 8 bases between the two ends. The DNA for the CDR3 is TGTGCCAGCAGTCCCCACCTCTCCTACGAGCAGTACTTC. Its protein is CASSPHLSYEQYF.